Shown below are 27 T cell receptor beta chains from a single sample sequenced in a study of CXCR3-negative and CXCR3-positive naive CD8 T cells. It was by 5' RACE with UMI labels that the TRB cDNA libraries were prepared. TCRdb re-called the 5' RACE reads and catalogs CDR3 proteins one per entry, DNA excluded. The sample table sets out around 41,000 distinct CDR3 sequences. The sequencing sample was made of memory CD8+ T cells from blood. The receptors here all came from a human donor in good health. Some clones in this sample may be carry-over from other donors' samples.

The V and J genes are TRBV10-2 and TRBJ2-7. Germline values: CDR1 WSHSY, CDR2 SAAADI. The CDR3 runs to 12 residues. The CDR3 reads CASSGNSYEQYF.

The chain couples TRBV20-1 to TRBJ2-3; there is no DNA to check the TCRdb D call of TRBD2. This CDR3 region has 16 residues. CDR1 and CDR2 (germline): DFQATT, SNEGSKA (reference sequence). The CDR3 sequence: CSARSGTSGRADTQYF.

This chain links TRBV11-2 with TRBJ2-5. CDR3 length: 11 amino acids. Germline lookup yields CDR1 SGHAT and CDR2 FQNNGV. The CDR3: CASSLDVTQYF.

The CDR3 is CASQTGEEDMNTEAFF. The chain joins TRBV12-3 or TRBV12-4 to TRBJ1-1; no DNA is available, so the TRBD1 call from TCRdb remains unchecked. CDR3 length: 16 amino acids.

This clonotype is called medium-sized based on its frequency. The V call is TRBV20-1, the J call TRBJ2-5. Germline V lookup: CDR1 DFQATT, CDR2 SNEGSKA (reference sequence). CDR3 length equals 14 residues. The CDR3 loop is CSARDMLAGETQYF.

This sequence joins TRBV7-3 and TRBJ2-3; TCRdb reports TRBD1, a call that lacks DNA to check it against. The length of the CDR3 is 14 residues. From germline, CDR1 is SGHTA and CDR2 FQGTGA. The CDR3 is CASSLTDRGPRRYF.

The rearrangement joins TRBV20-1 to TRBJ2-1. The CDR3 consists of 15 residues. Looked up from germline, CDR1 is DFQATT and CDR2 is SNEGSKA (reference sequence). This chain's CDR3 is CSAREPQYSYNEQFF.

This chain's CDR3 is CSAKGAGVEQPQHF. The chain recombines TRBV20-1 with TRBJ1-5; TCRdb indicates TRBD1, and absent DNA this call remains unverified. This CDR3 comprises 14 residues. The germline CDR1 and CDR2 sequences are DFQATT and SNEGSKA (reference sequence).

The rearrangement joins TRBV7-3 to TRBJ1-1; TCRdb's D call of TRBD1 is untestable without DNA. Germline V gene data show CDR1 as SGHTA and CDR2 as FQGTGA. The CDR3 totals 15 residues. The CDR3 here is CASSSRTDMNTEAFF.

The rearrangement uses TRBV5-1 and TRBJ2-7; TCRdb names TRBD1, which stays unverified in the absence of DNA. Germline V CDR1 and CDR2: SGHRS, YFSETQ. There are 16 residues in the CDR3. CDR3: CASSLSPGQGAYEQYF.

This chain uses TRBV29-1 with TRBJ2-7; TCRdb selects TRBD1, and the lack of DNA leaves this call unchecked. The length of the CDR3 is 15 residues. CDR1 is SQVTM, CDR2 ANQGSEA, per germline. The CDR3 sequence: CSALPETAGPYEQYF.

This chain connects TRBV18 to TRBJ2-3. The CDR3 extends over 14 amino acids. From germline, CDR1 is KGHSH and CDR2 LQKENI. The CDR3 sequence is CASSPPGQPDTQYF. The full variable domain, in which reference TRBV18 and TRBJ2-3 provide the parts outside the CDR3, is NAGVMQNPRHLVRRRGQEARLRCSPMKGHSHVYWYRQLPEEGLKFMVYLQKENIIDESGMPKERFSAEFPKEGPSILRIQQVVRGDSAAYFCASSPPGQPDTQYFGPGTRLTVL.

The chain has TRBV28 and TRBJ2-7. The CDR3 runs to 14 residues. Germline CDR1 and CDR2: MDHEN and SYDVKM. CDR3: CASSFRQDPYEQYF.

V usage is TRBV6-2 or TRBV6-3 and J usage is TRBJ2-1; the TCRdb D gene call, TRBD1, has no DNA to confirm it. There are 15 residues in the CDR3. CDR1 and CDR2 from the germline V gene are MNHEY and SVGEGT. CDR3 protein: CASSAPGYSGNEQFF.

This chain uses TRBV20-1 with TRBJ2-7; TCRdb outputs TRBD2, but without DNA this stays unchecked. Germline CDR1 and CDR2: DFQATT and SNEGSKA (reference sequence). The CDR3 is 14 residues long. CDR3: CSARDGGLTYEQYF.

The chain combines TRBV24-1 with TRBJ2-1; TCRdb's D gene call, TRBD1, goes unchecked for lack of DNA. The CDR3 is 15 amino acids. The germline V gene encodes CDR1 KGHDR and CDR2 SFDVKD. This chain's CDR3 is CATSDSTGGFNEQFF.

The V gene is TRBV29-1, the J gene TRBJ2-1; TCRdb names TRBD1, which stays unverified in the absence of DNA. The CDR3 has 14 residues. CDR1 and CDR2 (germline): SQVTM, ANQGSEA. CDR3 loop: CSVESQGRYNEQFF.

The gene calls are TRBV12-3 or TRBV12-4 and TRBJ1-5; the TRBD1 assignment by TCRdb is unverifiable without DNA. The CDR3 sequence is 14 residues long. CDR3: CASRTGGSNQPQHF.

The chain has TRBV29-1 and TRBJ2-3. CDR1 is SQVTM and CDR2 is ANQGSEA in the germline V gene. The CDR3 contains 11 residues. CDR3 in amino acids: CSVYEADTQYF.

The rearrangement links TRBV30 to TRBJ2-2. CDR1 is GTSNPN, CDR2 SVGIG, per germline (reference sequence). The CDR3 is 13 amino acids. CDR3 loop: CAWSVKTTGELFF.

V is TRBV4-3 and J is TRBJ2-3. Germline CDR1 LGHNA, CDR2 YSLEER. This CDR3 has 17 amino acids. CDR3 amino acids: CASSQDRFPVGTDTQYF.

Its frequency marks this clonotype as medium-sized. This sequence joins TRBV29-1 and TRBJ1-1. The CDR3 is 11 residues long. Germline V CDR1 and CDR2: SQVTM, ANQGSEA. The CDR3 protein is CSVEGGTEAFF.

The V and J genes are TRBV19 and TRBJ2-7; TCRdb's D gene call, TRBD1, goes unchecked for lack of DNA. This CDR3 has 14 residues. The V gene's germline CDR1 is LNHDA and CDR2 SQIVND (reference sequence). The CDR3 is CASSIGAGTYEQYF.

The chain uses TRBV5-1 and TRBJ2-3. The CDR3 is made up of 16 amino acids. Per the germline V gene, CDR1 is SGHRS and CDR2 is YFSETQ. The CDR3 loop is CASSLVWQKGTDTQYF.

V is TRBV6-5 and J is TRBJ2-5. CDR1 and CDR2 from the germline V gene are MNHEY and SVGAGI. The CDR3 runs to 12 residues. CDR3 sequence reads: CASYKVQETQYF.

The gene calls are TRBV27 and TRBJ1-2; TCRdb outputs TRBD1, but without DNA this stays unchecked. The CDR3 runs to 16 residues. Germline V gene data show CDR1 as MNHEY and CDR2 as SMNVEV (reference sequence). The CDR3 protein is CASSLFRDTRNYGYTF.

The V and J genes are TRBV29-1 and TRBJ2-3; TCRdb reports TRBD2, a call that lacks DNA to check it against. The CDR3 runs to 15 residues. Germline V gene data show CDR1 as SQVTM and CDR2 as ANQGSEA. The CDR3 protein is CSASGSNPSPDTQYF.